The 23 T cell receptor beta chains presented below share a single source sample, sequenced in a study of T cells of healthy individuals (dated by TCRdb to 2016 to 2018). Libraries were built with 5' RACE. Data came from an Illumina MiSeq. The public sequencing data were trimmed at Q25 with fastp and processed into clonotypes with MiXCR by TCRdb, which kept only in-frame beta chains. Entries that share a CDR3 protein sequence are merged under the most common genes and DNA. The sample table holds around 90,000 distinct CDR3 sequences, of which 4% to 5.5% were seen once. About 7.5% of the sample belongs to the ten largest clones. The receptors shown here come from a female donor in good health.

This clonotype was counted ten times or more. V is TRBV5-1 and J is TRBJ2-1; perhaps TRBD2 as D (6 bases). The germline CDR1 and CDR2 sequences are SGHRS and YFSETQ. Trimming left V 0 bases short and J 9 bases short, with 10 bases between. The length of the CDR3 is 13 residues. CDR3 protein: CASSLDPAGEQFF. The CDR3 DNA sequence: TGCGCCAGCAGCTTGGACCCAGCGGGTGAGCAGTTCTTC.

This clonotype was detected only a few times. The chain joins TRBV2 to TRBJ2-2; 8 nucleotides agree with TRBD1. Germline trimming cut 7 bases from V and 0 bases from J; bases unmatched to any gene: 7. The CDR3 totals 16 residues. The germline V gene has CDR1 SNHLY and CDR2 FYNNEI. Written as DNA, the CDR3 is TGTGCCAGCACAGGGGGCGCATCCCCGAACACCGGGGAGCTGTTTTTT. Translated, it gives CASTGGASPNTGELFF.

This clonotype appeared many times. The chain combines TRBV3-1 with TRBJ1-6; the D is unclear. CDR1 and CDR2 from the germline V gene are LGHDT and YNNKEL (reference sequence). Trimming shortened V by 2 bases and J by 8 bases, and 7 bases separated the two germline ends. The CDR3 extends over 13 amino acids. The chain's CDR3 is CASSQSMDSPLHF. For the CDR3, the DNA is TGTGCCAGCAGCCAAAGTATGGATTCACCCCTCCACTTT.

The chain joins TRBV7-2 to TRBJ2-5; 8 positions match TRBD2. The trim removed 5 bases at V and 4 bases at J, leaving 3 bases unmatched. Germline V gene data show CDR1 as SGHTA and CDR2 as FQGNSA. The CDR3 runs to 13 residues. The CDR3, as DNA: TGTGCCAGCAGCCGGGGGGGGCTAGAGACCCAGTACTTC. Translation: CASSRGGLETQYF.

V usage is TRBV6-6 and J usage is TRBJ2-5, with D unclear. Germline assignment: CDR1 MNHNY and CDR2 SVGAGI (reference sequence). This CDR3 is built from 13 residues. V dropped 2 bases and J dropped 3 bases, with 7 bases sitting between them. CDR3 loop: CASSYAYKETQYF. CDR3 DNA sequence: TGTGCCAGCAGTTACGCCTATAAAGAGACCCAGTACTTC.

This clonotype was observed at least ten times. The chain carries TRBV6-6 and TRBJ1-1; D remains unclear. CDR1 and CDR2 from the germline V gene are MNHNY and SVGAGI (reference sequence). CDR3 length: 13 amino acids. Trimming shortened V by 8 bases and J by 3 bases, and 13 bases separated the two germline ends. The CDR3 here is CASGNYGDTEAFF. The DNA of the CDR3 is TGTGCCAGCGGAAACTACGGAGACACTGAAGCTTTCTTT.

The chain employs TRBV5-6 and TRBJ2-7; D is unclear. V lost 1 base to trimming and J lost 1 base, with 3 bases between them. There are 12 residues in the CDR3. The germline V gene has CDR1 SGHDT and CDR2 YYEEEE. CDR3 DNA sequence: TGTGCCAGCAGCTTGATGTCCTACGAGCAGTACTTC. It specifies CASSLMSYEQYF.

The CDR3 region is CASSQVGAGGNQPQHF. The CDR3 DNA reads TGCGCCAGCAGCCAAGTTGGGGCAGGGGGGAACCAGCCCCAGCATTTT. V and J are TRBV4-1 and TRBJ1-5; the match to TRBD1 covers 7 bases. This CDR3 region has 16 residues. The trim removed 1 base at V and 7 bases at J, leaving 10 bases unmatched. Germline assignment: CDR1 MGHRA and CDR2 YSYEKL.

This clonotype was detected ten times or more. CDR3: CAWSPLGVGDEQFF. In nucleotides, the CDR3 is TGTGCCTGGAGTCCCCTCGGAGTTGGGGATGAGCAGTTCTTC. The genes are TRBV30 and TRBJ2-1; D call uncertain. Germline lookup yields CDR1 GTSNPN and CDR2 SVGIG (reference sequence). Trimming pared 2 bases from V and 8 bases from J, leaving 16 bases between. The CDR3 spans 14 residues. Full variable domain (remainder filled in from reference TRBV30 and TRBJ2-1): SQTIHQWPATLVQPVGSPLSLECTVEGTSNPNLYWYRQAAGRGLQLLFYSVGIGQISSEVPQNLSASRPQDRQFILSSKKLLLSDSGFYLCAWSPLGVGDEQFFGPGTRLTVL.

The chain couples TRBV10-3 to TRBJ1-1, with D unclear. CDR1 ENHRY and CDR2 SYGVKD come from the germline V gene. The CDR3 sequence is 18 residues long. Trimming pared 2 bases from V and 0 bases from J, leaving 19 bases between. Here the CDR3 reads CAISEIFGKGEMNTEAFF. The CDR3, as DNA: TGTGCCATCAGTGAGATATTCGGGAAGGGAGAGATGAACACTGAAGCTTTCTTT.

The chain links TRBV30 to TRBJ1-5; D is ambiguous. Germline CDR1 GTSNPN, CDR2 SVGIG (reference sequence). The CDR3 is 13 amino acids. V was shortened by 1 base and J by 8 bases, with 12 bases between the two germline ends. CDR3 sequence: CAWSEGVSEPQHF. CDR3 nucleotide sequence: TGTGCCTGGAGTGAGGGCGTCTCGGAGCCCCAGCATTTT.

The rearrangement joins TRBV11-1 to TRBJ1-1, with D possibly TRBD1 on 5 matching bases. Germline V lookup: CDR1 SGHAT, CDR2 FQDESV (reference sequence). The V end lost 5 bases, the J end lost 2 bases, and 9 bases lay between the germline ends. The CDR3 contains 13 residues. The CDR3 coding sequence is TGTGCCAGCAGCCCAGGGATTAACACTGAAGCTTTCTTT. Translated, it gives CASSPGINTEAFF.

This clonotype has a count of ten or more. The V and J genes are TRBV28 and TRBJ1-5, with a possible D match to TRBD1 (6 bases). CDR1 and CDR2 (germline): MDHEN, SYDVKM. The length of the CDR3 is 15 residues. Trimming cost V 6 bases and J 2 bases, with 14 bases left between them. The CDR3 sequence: CASRLSGAGNQPQHF. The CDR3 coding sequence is TGTGCCAGCAGACTCTCAGGGGCCGGCAATCAGCCCCAGCATTTT.

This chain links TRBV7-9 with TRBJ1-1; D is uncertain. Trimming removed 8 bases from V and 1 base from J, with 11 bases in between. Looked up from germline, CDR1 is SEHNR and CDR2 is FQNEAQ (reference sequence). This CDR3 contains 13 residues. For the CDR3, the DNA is TGTGCCAGCCACGAACAGCCGAACACTGAAGCTTTCTTT. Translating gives CASHEQPNTEAFF.

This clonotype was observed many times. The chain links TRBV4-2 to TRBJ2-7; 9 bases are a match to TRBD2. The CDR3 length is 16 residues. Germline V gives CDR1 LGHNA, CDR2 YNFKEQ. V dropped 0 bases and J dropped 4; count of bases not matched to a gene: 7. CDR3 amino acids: CASSQEGVAGVYEQYF. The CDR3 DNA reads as TGTGCCAGCAGCCAAGAGGGGGTAGCGGGAGTATACGAGCAGTACTTC.

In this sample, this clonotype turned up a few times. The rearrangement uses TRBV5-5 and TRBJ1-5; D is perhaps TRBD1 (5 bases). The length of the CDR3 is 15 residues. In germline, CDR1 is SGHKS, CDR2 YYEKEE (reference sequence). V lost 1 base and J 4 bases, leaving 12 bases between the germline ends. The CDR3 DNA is TGTGCCAGCAGCTTGCATGGGACCATGAATCAGCCCCAGCATTTT. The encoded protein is CASSLHGTMNQPQHF.

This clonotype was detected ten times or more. CDR3 in DNA: TGCAGCGTTGCCGGCACAGGGAATTTCTACGAGCAGTACTTC. It yields the protein CSVAGTGNFYEQYF. V gene TRBV29-1 combines with J gene TRBJ2-7, with a possible D match to TRBD1 (6 bases). Germline lookup yields CDR1 SQVTM and CDR2 ANQGSEA. The CDR3 is 14 amino acids. The V end was cut by 4 bases, the J end by 3 bases, with 16 bases between.

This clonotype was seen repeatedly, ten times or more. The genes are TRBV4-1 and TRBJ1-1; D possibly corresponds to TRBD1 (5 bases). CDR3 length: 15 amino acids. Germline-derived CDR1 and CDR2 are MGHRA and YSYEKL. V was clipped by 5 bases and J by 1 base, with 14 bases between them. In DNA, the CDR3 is TGCGCCAGCAGCTTCCAAGGGGCGGAGAACACTGAAGCTTTCTTT. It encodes CASSFQGAENTEAFF.

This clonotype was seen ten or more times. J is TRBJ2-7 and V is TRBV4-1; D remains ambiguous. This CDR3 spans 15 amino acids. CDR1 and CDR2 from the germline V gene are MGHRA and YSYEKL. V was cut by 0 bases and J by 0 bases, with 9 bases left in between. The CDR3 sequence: CASSQDISLSYEQYF. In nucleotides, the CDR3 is TGCGCCAGCAGCCAAGATATTAGTCTCTCCTACGAGCAGTACTTC.

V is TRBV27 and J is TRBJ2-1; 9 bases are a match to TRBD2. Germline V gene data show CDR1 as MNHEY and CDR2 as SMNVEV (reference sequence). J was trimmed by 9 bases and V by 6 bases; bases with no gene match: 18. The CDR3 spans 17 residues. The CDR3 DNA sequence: TGTGCCAGCAGCAGTTGGGGGGTTGGCGGGAGGGCCGGTGAGCAGTTCTTC. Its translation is CASSSWGVGGRAGEQFF.

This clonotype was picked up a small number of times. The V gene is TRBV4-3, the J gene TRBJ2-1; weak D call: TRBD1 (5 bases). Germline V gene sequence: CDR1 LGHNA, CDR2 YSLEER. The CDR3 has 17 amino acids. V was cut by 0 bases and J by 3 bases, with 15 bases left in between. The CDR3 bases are TGCGCCAGCAGCCAAGATCAGGGCCGCACTCTCTACAATGAGCAGTTCTTC. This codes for CASSQDQGRTLYNEQFF.

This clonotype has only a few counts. The CDR3 loop reads CASRRGREYSYNEQFF. CDR3 nucleotide sequence: TGTGCCAGTAGGCGGGGGCGGGAGTATTCCTACAATGAGCAGTTCTTC. The chain joins TRBV19 to TRBJ2-1; weak D call: TRBD2 (7 bases). The germline CDR1 and CDR2 sequences are LNHDA and SQIVND (reference sequence). This CDR3 spans 16 amino acids. Trimming removed 6 bases from V and 1 base from J, with 16 bases in between.

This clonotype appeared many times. CDR3 in amino acids: CASRERAGGNANEQFF. DNA for the CDR3: TGTGCCAGCAGGGAGAGGGCGGGAGGTAATGCCAATGAGCAGTTCTTC. The chain employs TRBV28 and TRBJ2-1; 8 nucleotides align to TRBD2. The germline V gene has CDR1 MDHEN and CDR2 SYDVKM. The CDR3 is 16 residues long. V lost 6 bases and J lost 6; bases outside the gene matches: 13.